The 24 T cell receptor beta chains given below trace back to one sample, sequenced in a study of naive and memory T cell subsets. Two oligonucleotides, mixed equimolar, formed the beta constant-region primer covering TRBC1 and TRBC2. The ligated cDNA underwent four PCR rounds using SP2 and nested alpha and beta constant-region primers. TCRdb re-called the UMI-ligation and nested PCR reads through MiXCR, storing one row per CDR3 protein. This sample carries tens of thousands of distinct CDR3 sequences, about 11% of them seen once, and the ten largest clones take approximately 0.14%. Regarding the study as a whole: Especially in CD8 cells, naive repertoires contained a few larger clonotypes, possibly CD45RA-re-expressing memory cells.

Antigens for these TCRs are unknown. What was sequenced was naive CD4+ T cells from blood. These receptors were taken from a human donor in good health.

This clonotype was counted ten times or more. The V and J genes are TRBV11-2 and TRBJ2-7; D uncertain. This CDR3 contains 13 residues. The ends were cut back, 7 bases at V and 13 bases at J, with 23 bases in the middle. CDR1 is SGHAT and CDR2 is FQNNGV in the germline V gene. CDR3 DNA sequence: TGTGCCAGCACATCCGTCCCCTCCGTCCCGCTTTACTTC. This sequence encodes CASTSVPSVPLYF.

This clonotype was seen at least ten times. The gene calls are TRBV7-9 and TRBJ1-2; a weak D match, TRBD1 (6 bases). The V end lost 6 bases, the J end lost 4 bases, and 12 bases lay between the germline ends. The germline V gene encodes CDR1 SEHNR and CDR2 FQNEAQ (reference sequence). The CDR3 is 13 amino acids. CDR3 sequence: CASRTGTTYGYTF. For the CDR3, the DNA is TGTGCCAGCAGAACCGGGACAACCTATGGCTACACCTTC.

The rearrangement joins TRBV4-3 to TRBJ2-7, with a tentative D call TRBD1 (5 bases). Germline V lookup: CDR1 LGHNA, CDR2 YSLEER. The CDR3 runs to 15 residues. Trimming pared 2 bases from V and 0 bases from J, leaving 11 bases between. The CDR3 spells CASSQRVTVSYEQYF. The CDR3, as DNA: TGCGCCAGCAGCCAAAGGGTGACAGTCTCCTACGAGCAGTACTTC.

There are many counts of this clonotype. CDR3 in DNA: TGTGCCAGCAGTTATGGTCTGCTATCAACACCGGATACGCAGTATTTT. Protein sequence: CASSYGLLSTPDTQYF. The rearrangement links TRBV6-6 to TRBJ2-3; D is uncertain. Germline V lookup: CDR1 MNHNY, CDR2 SVGAGI (reference sequence). This CDR3 spans 16 amino acids. Trimming left V 3 bases short and J 6 bases short, with 19 bases between.

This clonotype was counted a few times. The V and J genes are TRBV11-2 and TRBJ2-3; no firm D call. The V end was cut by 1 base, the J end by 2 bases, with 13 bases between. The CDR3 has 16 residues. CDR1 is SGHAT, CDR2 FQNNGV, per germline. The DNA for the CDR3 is TGTGCCAGCAGCTTAGTATCGATCGACCACACAGATACGCAGTATTTT. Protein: CASSLVSIDHTDTQYF. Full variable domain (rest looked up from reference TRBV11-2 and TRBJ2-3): EAGVAQSPRYKIIEKRQSVAFWCNPISGHATLYWYQQILGQGPKLLIQFQNNGVVDDSQLPKDRFSAERLKGVDSTLKIQPAKLEDSAVYLCASSLVSIDHTDTQYFGPGTRLTVL.

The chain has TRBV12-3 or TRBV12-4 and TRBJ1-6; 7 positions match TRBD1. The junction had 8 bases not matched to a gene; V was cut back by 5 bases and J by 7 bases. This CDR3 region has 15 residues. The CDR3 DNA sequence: TGTGCCAGCAGTCCCCAGGGGGTCGGAAATTCACCCCTCCACTTT. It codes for CASSPQGVGNSPLHF.

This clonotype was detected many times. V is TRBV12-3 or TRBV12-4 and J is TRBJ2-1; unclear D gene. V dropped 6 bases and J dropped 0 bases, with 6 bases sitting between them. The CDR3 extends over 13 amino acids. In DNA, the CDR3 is TGTGCCAGCAGCAACACCTCCTACAATGAGCAGTTCTTC. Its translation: CASSNTSYNEQFF.

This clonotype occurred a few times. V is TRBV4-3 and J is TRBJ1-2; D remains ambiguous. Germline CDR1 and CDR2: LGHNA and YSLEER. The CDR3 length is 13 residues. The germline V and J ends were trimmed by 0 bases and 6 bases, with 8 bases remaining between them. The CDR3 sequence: CASSQEFRDGYTF. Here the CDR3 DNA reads TGCGCCAGCAGCCAAGAGTTCCGCGATGGCTACACCTTC.

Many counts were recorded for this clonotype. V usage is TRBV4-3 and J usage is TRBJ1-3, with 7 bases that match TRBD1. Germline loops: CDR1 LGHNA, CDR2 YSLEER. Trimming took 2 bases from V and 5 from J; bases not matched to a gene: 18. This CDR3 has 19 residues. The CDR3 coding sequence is TGCGCCAGCAGCCAACTGGGGACAGCCGAATCTCGACCAAGAAACACCATATATTTT. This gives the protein CASSQLGTAESRPRNTIYF.

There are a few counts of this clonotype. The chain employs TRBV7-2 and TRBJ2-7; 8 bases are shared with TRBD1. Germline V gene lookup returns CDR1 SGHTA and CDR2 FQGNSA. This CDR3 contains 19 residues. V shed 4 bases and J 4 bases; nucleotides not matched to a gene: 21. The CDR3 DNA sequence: TGTGCCAGCAGCTCACAGGGGGGAGAGGGTCCAATGGGGTTGTACGAGCAGTACTTC. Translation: CASSSQGGEGPMGLYEQYF.

CDR3 protein: CSATTGGNYGYTF. CDR3 nucleotide sequence: TGCAGTGCTACGACAGGGGGGAACTATGGCTACACCTTC. This chain links TRBV20-1 with TRBJ1-2; 9 nucleotides line up with TRBD1. V lost 4 bases and J lost 2; bases outside the gene matches: 2. Germline CDR1 reads DFQATT; CDR2 reads SNEGSKA (reference sequence). The CDR3 is 13 amino acids.

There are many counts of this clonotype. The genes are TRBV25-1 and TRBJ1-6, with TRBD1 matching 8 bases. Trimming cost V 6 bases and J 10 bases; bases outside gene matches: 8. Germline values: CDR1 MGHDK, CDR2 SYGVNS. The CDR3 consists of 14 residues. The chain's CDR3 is CASSRTGINSPLHF. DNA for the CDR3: TGTGCCAGCAGCCGGACAGGGATTAACTCACCCCTCCACTTT.

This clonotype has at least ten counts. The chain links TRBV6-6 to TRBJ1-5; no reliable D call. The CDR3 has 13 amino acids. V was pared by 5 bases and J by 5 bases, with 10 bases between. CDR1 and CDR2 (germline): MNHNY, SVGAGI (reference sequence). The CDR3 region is CASSRTGYQPQHF. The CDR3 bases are TGTGCCAGCAGTCGGACGGGCTATCAGCCCCAGCATTTT.

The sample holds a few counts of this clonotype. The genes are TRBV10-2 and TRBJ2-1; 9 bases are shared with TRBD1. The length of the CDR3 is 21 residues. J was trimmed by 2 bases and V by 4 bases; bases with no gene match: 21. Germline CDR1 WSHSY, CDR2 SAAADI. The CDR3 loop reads CASSVVSPGQGSDGPYNEQFF. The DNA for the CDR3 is TGCGCCAGCAGTGTTGTGAGCCCGGGACAGGGAAGTGATGGCCCCTACAATGAGCAGTTCTTC.

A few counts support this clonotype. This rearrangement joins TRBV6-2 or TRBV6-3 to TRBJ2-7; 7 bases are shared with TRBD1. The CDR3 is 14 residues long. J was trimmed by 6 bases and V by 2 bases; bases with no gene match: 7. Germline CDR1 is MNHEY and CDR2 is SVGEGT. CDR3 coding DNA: TGTGCCAGCAGTTACGACCAAAGGGGGCGCGAGCAGTACTTC. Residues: CASSYDQRGREQYF.

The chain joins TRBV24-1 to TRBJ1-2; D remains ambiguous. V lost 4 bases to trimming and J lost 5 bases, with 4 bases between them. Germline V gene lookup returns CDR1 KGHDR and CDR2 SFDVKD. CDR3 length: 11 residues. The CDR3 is CATSDRYGYTF. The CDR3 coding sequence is TGTGCCACCAGTGACCGATATGGCTACACCTTC.

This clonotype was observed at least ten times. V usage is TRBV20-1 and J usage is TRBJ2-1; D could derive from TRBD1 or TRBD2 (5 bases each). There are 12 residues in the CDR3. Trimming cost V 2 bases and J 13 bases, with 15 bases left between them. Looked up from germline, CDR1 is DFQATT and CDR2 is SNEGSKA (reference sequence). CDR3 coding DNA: TGCAGTGCTAGATCAAGATCGGGGCCTCAGTTCTTC. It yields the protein CSARSRSGPQFF.

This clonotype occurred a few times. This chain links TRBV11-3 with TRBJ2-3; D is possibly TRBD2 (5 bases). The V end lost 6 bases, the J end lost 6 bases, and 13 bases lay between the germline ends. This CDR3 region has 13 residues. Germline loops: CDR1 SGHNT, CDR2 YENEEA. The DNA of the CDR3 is TGTGCCAGCAGTCAAGGGCAGCGGGATACGCAGTATTTT. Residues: CASSQGQRDTQYF.

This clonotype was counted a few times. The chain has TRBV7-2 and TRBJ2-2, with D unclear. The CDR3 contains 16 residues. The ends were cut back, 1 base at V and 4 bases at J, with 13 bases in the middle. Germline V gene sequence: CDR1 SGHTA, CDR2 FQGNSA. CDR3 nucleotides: TGTGCCAGCAGCTTAGAAGCCGGGCTGGGCACCGGGGAGCTGTTTTTT. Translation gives CASSLEAGLGTGELFF.

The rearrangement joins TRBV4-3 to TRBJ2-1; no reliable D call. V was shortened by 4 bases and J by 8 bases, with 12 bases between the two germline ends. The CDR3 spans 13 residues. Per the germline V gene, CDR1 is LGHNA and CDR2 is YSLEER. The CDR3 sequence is CASSPTGVDEQFF. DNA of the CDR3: TGCGCCAGCAGCCCCACTGGGGTAGATGAGCAGTTCTTC.

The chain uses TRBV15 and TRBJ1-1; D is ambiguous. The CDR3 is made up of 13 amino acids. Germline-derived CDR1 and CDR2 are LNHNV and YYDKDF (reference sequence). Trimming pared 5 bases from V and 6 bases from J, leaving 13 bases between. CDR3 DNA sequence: TGTGCCACCAGCGACCGGATAAACGCTGAAGCTTTCTTT. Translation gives CATSDRINAEAFF. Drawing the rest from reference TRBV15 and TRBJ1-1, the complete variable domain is DAMVIQNPRYQVTQFGKPVTLSCSQTLNHNVMYWYQQKSSQAPKLLFHYYDKDFNNEADTPDNFQSRRPNTSFCFLDIRSPGLGDTAMYLCATSDRINAEAFFGQGTRLTVV.

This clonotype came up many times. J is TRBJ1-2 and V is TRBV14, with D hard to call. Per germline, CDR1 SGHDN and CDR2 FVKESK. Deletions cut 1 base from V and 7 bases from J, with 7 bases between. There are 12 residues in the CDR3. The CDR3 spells CASSQGARGYTF. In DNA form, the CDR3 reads TGTGCCAGCAGCCAAGGAGCCCGTGGCTACACCTTC.

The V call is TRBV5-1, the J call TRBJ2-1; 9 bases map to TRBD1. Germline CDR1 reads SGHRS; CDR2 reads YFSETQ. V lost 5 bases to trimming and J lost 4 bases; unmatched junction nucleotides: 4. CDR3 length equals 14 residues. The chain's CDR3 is CASSTGGGYNEQFF. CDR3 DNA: TGCGCCAGCAGTACAGGGGGCGGTTACAATGAGCAGTTCTTC.

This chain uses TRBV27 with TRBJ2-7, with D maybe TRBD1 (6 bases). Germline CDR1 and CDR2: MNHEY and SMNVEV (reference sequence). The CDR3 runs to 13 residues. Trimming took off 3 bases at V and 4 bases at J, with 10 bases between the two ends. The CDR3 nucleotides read TGTGCCAGCAGTTTGGCCAGGGGTTACGAGCAGTACTTC. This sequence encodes CASSLARGYEQYF.